This T cell receptor beta chain came from a study of T cell clonotyping in hematopoietic cell transplantation. Across the study: Pretransplant recipient samples were taken after cytoreduction. Findings and limits, study-wide: Without cell sorting, CD4 versus CD8 contributions remain unresolved. Graft donor and pretransplant recipient Inverse Simpson Index values predicted broader posttransplant TCR diversity. After transplant, recipient diversity fell while pathologically expanded clonotypes grew through day 180.

Data came from immunoSEQ multiplex PCR; TCRdb stores just in-frame clones and leaves some out. The sample lists about 36,000 clones; approximately 95% were seen once. About this clone: Antigen specificity is unknown.

The V gene lost 2 bases and the J gene lost 2 bases, with 6 bases spanning the gap. Germline CDR1 is SGHTA and CDR2 is FQGTGA. The CDR3 covers 14 residues. Sample time point: recipient sample about 28 days before transplant, after cytoreduction. The chain carries TRBV7-3 and TRBJ2-2, with D possibly being TRBD2 (5 bases). The material was peripheral blood mononuclear cells, obtained before stem cell transplant. This TCR was sampled from a man aged 35-49 years with chronic myeloid leukemia. Some clones in this sample may be carry-over from other donors' samples. The CDR3 spells CASSLGLNTGELFF. In DNA, the CDR3 is TGTGCCAGCAGCTTAGGACTTAACACCGGGGAGCTGTTTTTT.